This T cell receptor (beta chain) was found in a study of early T cells in non-severe SARS-CoV-2 infection. In this sample, this clonotype turned up many times. Attachment of unique molecular identifiers was made to individual cDNA molecules. TCRdb re-called the 5' RACE reads through MiXCR, storing one row per CDR3 protein. The sample includes around 50,000 distinct CDR3 sequences, 7.7% of them seen just once. With V trimmed by 2 bases and J by 7 bases, 9 bases remained unmatched. Germline V gene lookup returns CDR1 MGHDK and CDR2 SYGVNS. CDR3 length: 15 amino acids. This TCR derives from an adult who was a healthcare worker with PCR-confirmed SARS-CoV-2 infection or an uninfected control (not recorded which). The sample consisted of whole blood. The genes are TRBV25-1 and TRBJ2-7, with 9 bases matching TRBD1. The CDR3 nucleotides are TGTGCCAGCAGTGAAGCCGGGACAGGGAAGAGGGAGCAGTACTTC. This encodes CASSEAGTGKREQYF.